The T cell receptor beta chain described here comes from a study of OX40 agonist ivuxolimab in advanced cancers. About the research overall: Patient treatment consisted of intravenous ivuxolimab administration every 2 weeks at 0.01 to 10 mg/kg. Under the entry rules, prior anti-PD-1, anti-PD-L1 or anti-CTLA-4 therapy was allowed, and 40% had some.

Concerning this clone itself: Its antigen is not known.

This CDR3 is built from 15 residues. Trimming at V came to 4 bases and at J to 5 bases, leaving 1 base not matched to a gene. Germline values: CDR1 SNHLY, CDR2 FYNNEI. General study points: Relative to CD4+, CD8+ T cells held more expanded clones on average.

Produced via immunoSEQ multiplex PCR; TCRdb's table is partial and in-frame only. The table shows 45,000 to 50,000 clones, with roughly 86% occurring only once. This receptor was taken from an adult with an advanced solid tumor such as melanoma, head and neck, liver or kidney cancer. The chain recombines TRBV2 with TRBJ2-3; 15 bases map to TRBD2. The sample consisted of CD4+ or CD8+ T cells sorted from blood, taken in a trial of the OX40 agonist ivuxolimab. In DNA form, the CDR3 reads TGTGCCAGCAGTGCGGGACTAGCGGGGGGAGATACGCAGTATTTT. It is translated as CASSAGLAGGDTQYF.